This T cell receptor beta chain appears in the sequencing data of a study of blood T cell repertoires in COVID-19 (dated by TCRdb to about 2020). Background on the whole study: Collaborator samples came from the United States, Italy and Spain and covered acute and convalescent phases of COVID-19. The prospective study material was composed of cDNA or gDNA derived from T cells, B-cell-depleted T cells, or PBMCs. Deeply sampled blood TCRbeta repertoires from subjects exposed to, actively infected with, or recovered from COVID-19 were included in the dataset. The repertoires were released in a freely available public database intended as a resource for research on the immune response to SARS-CoV-2. The samples were drawn from the first 160 participants of the ongoing ImmuneRACE study and from 1,254 subjects provided by 6 global collaborators. Sample metadata almost always included a de-identified subject ID, COVID-19 status, age in years and sex. Where HLA class I and class II types were available, the types were taken from metadata supplied by the sample provider, not from assay-based typing. Findings and caveats that apply to the study as a whole: The amount of clinical and demographic metadata varied by source and participant and was provided uncurated.

Collaborating institutions collected whole blood in K2EDTA tubes following their own protocols. For TCRbeta analysis, collaborators shipped samples in one of three forms: frozen whole blood, isolated PBMCs, or DNA extracted from either of those sample types. At the junction V is shortened by 5 bases and J by 0 bases, with 11 bases in between. In the germline V gene (reference sequence), CDR1 corresponds to SGHKS and CDR2 to YYEKEE. From cysteine to phenylalanine, the CDR3 is 14 amino acids long. CDR3 DNA only is kept here, 42 bases in frame from base 1. Note on this clone: Its binding antigen is unknown. The record has no base qualities; no much larger clone is one base away.

TCRbeta CDR3 regions were amplified from genomic DNA by means of the immunoSEQ Assay, a bias-controlled multiplex PCR. Under the source paper's analysis protocol: Within the assay, amplification of reference gene primers was used to estimate how many nucleated cells each sample contained. To quantify the absolute abundance of each unique TCRbeta CDR3 rearrangement, sequence reads were collapsed and filtered. For each sample, productive Simpson clonality was calculated by taking the square root of Simpson's diversity index across productive rearrangements. In TCRdb, the immuneACCESS table is reduced to in-frame sequences with V and J assigned. These tables do not hold every clone; where another copy was compared, an unresolved V gene accounts for under half, and the others remain unexplained. V, J and clone size are those of that table, while D and trimming were read from the DNA. The sample contains approximately 130,000 clones, more than 80% of them found a single time. 4.3% of the sample comes from the top ten.

The chain uses TRBV5-5 and TRBJ1-1; too little of a D gene remains to name it. Sequences were obtained from peripheral blood. The source of this sequence is a human donor in a cohort sampled during active COVID-19. The CDR3 corresponds to CASSYDSVNTEAFF. The DNA reads as follows: TGTGCCAGCAGTTACGATAGTGTGAACACTGAAGCTTTCTTT.